This T cell receptor beta chain was observed in a study of human T cells and chemical hapten exposure. Study in general: Small differences in pooled library volume mainly drove the variation in TCR yields per sample.

Deletions cut 10 bases from V and 0 bases from J, with 19 bases between. The CDR3 consists of 16 residues. Time point: healthy volunteer bleed at 2 weeks. RNA extraction used unfractionated whole blood as the source of total RNA. Original handling: A per-sample median of approximately 87,000 TCRs was observed, with counts ranging from about 23,224 to 690,600. Via MiXCR, TCRdb re-called the RACE reads, giving one row per CDR3 protein. The V and J calls reflect TCRdb's pipeline rather than the authors' work. This sample has some 46,000 distinct CDR3 sequences, with about 4.5% found just once. Sequencing was performed on whole blood. The clonotype comes from a female donor in good health. Some clones in this sample may be carry-over from other donors' samples. V usage is TRBV6-7 and J usage is TRBJ1-5; D may be TRBD1 (5 bases). TRBV6-7 is an ORF, with its function uncertain. The CDR3 DNA is TGTGCCAACTCCGATTATCGGGGGGATAGCAATCAGCCCCAGCATTTT. Translating gives CANSDYRGDSNQPQHF.